This is a list of T cell receptor beta chains from one sample in a study of T cells in Graves' hyperthyroidism and ophthalmopathy. Each CDR3 protein is one row after TCRdb ran MiXCR on the multiplex PCR reads. The sample consists of around 500,000 distinct CDR3 sequences, about 16% of them appearing once. The source material was blood. These receptors all stem from a young woman with Graves' ophthalmopathy. The CDR3 runs from the conserved cysteine through the conserved F or W. The D gene is left open where the match is weak. Only part of the rows carry a size: once, few, many, or a class if the clone is expanded.

CDR3nt: TGTGCCAGCACCATGACAGGGCGAGGGACTGAAGCTTTCTTT
CDR3aa: CASTMTGRGTEAFF
v_gene: TRBV7-2
j_gene: TRBJ1-1
d_gene: TRBD1
abundance: few
len: 14

CDR3nt: TGTGCCAGCAGTCCTAATTCCCGACTAGCGGGAGTTGAAGAGACCCAGTACTTC
CDR3aa: CASSPNSRLAGVEETQYF
v_gene: TRBV27
j_gene: TRBJ2-5
d_gene: TRBD2
abundance: many
len: 18

CDR3nt: TGTGCCAGCAGCCCCCACTCCGGGACAGGGAGCAACAATGAGCAGTTCTTC
CDR3aa: CASSPHSGTGSNNEQFF
v_gene: TRBV9
j_gene: TRBJ2-1
d_gene: TRBD1
abundance: .
len: 17

CDR3nt: TGTGCCAGCAGCTTGGATTTCGGCGGGAGCACAGATACGCAGTATTTT
CDR3aa: CASSLDFGGSTDTQYF
v_gene: TRBV5-6
j_gene: TRBJ2-3
d_gene: .
abundance: .
len: 16

CDR3nt: TGCAGTGCACCCCATAGCGGGCGGGGTTGGACCCAGTACTTC
CDR3aa: CSAPHSGRGWTQYF
v_gene: TRBV20-1
j_gene: TRBJ2-5
d_gene: TRBD2
abundance: many
len: 14

CDR3nt: TGCAGTGCTAGTGAGGGGGAGTTGTCCTACGAGCAGTACTTC
CDR3aa: CSASEGELSYEQYF
v_gene: TRBV20-1
j_gene: TRBJ2-7
d_gene: .
abundance: .
len: 14

CDR3nt: TGCGCCAGCAGCTTGGCTCGGACAGGGGATACCGGGGAGCTGTTTTTT
CDR3aa: CASSLARTGDTGELFF
v_gene: TRBV5-1
j_gene: TRBJ2-2
d_gene: TRBD1
abundance: few
len: 16

CDR3nt: TGTGCCAGCAGTCCCAGGGGATATAGCAATCAGCCCCAGCATTTT
CDR3aa: CASSPRGYSNQPQHF
v_gene: TRBV6-1
j_gene: TRBJ1-5
d_gene: .
abundance: many
len: 15

CDR3nt: TGTGCCAGCAGCCTTCGAGGGGGGGCAGGGGCTGAAGCTTTCTTT
CDR3aa: CASSLRGGAGAEAFF
v_gene: TRBV7-8
j_gene: TRBJ1-1
d_gene: .
abundance: many
len: 15

CDR3nt: TGCAGTGCTAGTGGGGCTAGCGGGTTCACAGATACGCAGTATTTT
CDR3aa: CSASGASGFTDTQYF
v_gene: TRBV20-1
j_gene: TRBJ2-3
d_gene: TRBD2
abundance: .
len: 15

CDR3nt: TGTGCCAGCAGCCAATGGGGAGCAGGGCGGAACACTGAAGCTTTCTTT
CDR3aa: CASSQWGAGRNTEAFF
v_gene: TRBV3-1
j_gene: TRBJ1-1
d_gene: .
abundance: many
len: 16

CDR3nt: TGCGCCAGCAGCGAGGCAGGAGAGCAGTACTTC
CDR3aa: CASSEAGEQYF
v_gene: TRBV5-1
j_gene: TRBJ2-7
d_gene: .
abundance: many
len: 11

CDR3nt: TGTGCCAGCAGTCACAGAGGACAGGACCCTTTCTCCTACGAGCAGTACTTC
CDR3aa: CASSHRGQDPFSYEQYF
v_gene: TRBV11-2
j_gene: TRBJ2-7
d_gene: TRBD1
abundance: many
len: 17

CDR3nt: TGTGCCAGCAGTGAAGACAACTACAGGGACACAACTAATGAAAAACTGTTTTTT
CDR3aa: CASSEDNYRDTTNEKLFF
v_gene: TRBV6-1
j_gene: TRBJ1-4
d_gene: .
abundance: .
len: 18

CDR3nt: TGTGCCTGGAGTGTCTCGGCAGATACGCAGTATTTT
CDR3aa: CAWSVSADTQYF
v_gene: TRBV30
j_gene: TRBJ2-3
d_gene: .
abundance: many
len: 12

CDR3nt: TGTGCCAGCACCTCCCCGGACTACAATGAGCAGTTCTTC
CDR3aa: CASTSPDYNEQFF
v_gene: TRBV6-2/TRBV6-3
j_gene: TRBJ2-1
d_gene: .
abundance: many
len: 13

CDR3nt: TGTGCCAGCAGCGTAGTAGCGGGAGACCCGCCCAATGAGCAGTTCTTC
CDR3aa: CASSVVAGDPPNEQFF
v_gene: TRBV9
j_gene: TRBJ2-1
d_gene: TRBD2
abundance: .
len: 16

CDR3nt: TGCAGTGCCTATTCACGGGTGAGCAATCAGCCCCAGCATTTT
CDR3aa: CSAYSRVSNQPQHF
v_gene: TRBV20-1
j_gene: TRBJ1-5
d_gene: .
abundance: .
len: 14

CDR3nt: TGTGCCAGCAGTTTTGGCCTTCAGGACGGTCCGGAATGGGATACGCAGTATTTT
CDR3aa: CASSFGLQDGPEWDTQYF
v_gene: TRBV6-1
j_gene: TRBJ2-3
d_gene: .
abundance: many
len: 18

CDR3nt: TGTGCCAGCAGCGTAGAGGTGGGGGCCAATGAGCAGTTCTTC
CDR3aa: CASSVEVGANEQFF
v_gene: TRBV9
j_gene: TRBJ2-1
d_gene: .
abundance: .
len: 14

CDR3nt: TGCAGTGCTCGGTATAGTACCGGGTCCTACGAGCAGTACTTC
CDR3aa: CSARYSTGSYEQYF
v_gene: TRBV20-1
j_gene: TRBJ2-7
d_gene: .
abundance: .
len: 14

CDR3nt: TGCAGTGCTAGAGAATTCGGGCTAACTGAAGCTTTCTTT
CDR3aa: CSAREFGLTEAFF
v_gene: TRBV20-1
j_gene: TRBJ1-1
d_gene: .
abundance: many
len: 13

CDR3nt: TGTGCCAGCAGCCAAGATAGATTGCAGGGACCCGAAAGCTCCTACAATGAGCAGTTCTTC
CDR3aa: CASSQDRLQGPESSYNEQFF
v_gene: TRBV3-1
j_gene: TRBJ2-1
d_gene: .
abundance: many
len: 20

CDR3nt: TGTGCCAGCAGTTACGGACAGGCGATCCCCTACGAGCAGTACTTC
CDR3aa: CASSYGQAIPYEQYF
v_gene: TRBV6-5
j_gene: TRBJ2-7
d_gene: TRBD1
abundance: .
len: 15

CDR3nt: TGTGCCAGCAGCTCGAGTGGGTGGAGGGCAGAGACCCAGTACTTC
CDR3aa: CASSSSGWRAETQYF
v_gene: TRBV7-2
j_gene: TRBJ2-5
d_gene: .
abundance: .
len: 15

CDR3nt: TGTGCCAGCAGCGTGGACGCGGCTCGAGACAATGAGCAGTTCTTC
CDR3aa: CASSVDAARDNEQFF
v_gene: TRBV7-3
j_gene: TRBJ2-1
d_gene: .
abundance: many
len: 15

CDR3nt: TGTGCCAGCGGACCAGAGGCGGTAGATACGCAGTATTTT
CDR3aa: CASGPEAVDTQYF
v_gene: TRBV28
j_gene: TRBJ2-3
d_gene: .
abundance: many
len: 13

CDR3nt: TGTGCCAGCAGTGAAGCGCTTAGGGGAAGCAATCAGCCCCAGCATTTT
CDR3aa: CASSEALRGSNQPQHF
v_gene: TRBV6-1
j_gene: TRBJ1-5
d_gene: .
abundance: .
len: 16

CDR3nt: TGCAGCGTTGGACGGTTGAACACTGAAGCTTTCTTT
CDR3aa: CSVGRLNTEAFF
v_gene: TRBV29-1
j_gene: TRBJ1-1
d_gene: .
abundance: many
len: 12

CDR3nt: TGCAGTGCTAGAGGAGATAGCGGGAGCGAAGAGCAGTACTTC
CDR3aa: CSARGDSGSEEQYF
v_gene: TRBV20-1
j_gene: TRBJ2-7
d_gene: TRBD2
abundance: .
len: 14

CDR3nt: TGTGCCAGCAGCCAAGATTCACCCTACGAGCAGTACTTC
CDR3aa: CASSQDSPYEQYF
v_gene: TRBV3-1
j_gene: TRBJ2-7
d_gene: .
abundance: many
len: 13

CDR3nt: TGTGCCAGCAGGGAGGGGGGTTCCTACAATGAGCAGTTCTTC
CDR3aa: CASREGGSYNEQFF
v_gene: TRBV7-2
j_gene: TRBJ2-1
d_gene: .
abundance: many
len: 14

CDR3nt: TGTGCCAGCAGCTCTATACGGCGGGCCTCCTATAGCAATGAGCAGTTCTTC
CDR3aa: CASSSIRRASYSNEQFF
v_gene: TRBV7-3
j_gene: TRBJ2-1
d_gene: .
abundance: many
len: 17

CDR3nt: TGTGCCAGCAGTTACCAGTTCTACGAGCAGTACTTC
CDR3aa: CASSYQFYEQYF
v_gene: TRBV6-2/TRBV6-3
j_gene: TRBJ2-7
d_gene: .
abundance: few
len: 12

CDR3nt: TGTGCCAGCAGTTTACCCACAGGTCACGACGGCTACACCTTC
CDR3aa: CASSLPTGHDGYTF
v_gene: TRBV28
j_gene: TRBJ1-2
d_gene: .
abundance: few
len: 14

CDR3nt: TGTGCCAGCAGCCCAGAGCCCACCGGGGAGCTGTTTTTT
CDR3aa: CASSPEPTGELFF
v_gene: TRBV13
j_gene: TRBJ2-2
d_gene: .
abundance: .
len: 13

CDR3nt: TGCAGTGCTAGAGGACCAGACACCACAGATACGCAGTATTTT
CDR3aa: CSARGPDTTDTQYF
v_gene: TRBV20-1
j_gene: TRBJ2-3
d_gene: .
abundance: many
len: 14

CDR3nt: TGCGCCAGCAGCCTGGGACAGGGCATGGTAAAGACTGAAGCTTTCTTT
CDR3aa: CASSLGQGMVKTEAFF
v_gene: TRBV5-1
j_gene: TRBJ1-1
d_gene: TRBD1
abundance: many
len: 16

CDR3nt: TGTGCCAGCAGTCCGATGGGAAAACGGGGCACTGAAGCTTTCTTT
CDR3aa: CASSPMGKRGTEAFF
v_gene: TRBV5-5
j_gene: TRBJ1-1
d_gene: .
abundance: .
len: 15

CDR3nt: TGTGCCATCAGTGAGTCGCTAGCGGGAGCCACAGATACGCAGTATTTT
CDR3aa: CAISESLAGATDTQYF
v_gene: TRBV10-3
j_gene: TRBJ2-3
d_gene: TRBD2
abundance: many
len: 16